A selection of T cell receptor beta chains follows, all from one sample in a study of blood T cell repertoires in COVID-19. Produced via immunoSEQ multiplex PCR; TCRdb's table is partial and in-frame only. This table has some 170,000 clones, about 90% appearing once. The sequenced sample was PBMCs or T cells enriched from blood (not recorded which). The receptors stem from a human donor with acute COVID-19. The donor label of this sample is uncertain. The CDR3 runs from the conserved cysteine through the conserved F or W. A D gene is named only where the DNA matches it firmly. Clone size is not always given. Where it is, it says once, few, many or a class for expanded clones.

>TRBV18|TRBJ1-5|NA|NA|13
CASSQGVGQPQHF
TGTGCCAGCTCACAGGGGGTGGGTCAGCCCCAGCATTTT
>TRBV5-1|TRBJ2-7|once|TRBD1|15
CASSLTVARGYEQYF
TGCGCCAGCAGCTTGACAGTCGCCAGGGGGTACGAGCAGTACTTC
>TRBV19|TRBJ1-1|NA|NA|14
CASSMGVSWDEAFF
TGTGCCAGTAGTATGGGAGTGAGCTGGGATGAAGCTTTCTTT
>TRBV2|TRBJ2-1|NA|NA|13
CASQGRVYNEQFF
TGTGCCAGCCAGGGGAGGGTGTACAATGAGCAGTTCTTC
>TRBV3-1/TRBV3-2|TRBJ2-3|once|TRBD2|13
CASSQPSGDTQYF
TGTGCCAGCAGCCAGCCTAGCGGAGATACGCAGTATTTT
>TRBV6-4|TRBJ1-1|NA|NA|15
CASSAPMGGHTEAFF
TGTGCCAGCAGTGCCCCGATGGGGGGACACACTGAAGCTTTCTTT
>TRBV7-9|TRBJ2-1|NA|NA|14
CASSFDRRGGEQFF
TGTGCCAGCAGCTTTGATCGAAGAGGCGGTGAGCAGTTCTTC
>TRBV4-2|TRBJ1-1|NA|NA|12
CASSQPDREAFF
TGTGCCAGCAGCCAACCAGACAGAGAAGCTTTCTTT
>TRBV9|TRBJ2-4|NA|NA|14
CASSVGVSPGVQYF
TGTGCCAGCAGCGTAGGGGTCTCCCCGGGGGTTCAGTACTTC
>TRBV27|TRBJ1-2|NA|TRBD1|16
CASSSGTGLVVKGYTF
TGTGCCAGCAGTTCCGGGACAGGGCTCGTAGTGAAAGGCTACACCTTC
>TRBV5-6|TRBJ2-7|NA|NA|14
CASSFRQGTYEQYF
TGTGCCAGCAGCTTTCGGCAGGGGACCTACGAGCAGTACTTC
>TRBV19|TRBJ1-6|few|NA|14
CASSIDRADSPLHF
TGTGCCAGTAGTATAGACAGGGCCGACTCACCCCTCCACTTT
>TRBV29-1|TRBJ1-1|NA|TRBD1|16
CSADYPGQAIATEAFF
TGCAGCGCTGATTACCCCGGACAGGCCATTGCCACTGAAGCTTTCTTT
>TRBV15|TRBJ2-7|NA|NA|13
CATSRGGPYEQYF
TGTGCCACCAGCAGAGGTGGGCCCTACGAGCAGTACTTC
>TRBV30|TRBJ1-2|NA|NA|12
CAWSAREYGYTF
TGTGCCTGGAGCGCCCGGGAGTATGGCTACACCTTC
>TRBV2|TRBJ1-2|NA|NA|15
CASSETGKGNYGYTF
TGTGCCAGCAGTGAAACAGGGAAGGGGAACTATGGCTACACCTTC
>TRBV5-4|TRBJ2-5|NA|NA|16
CASSYGLAGAGETQYF
TGTGCCAGCAGCTACGGACTGGCAGGGGCAGGGGAGACCCAGTACTTC
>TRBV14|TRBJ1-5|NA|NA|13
CASSQFQDQPQHF
TGTGCCAGCAGCCAATTCCAGGATCAGCCCCAGCATTTT